This T cell receptor beta chain originates from a study of T cells in localized non-small cell lung cancer. Whole-study results and caveats: Analysis by sequencing included only one tumor region, so heterogeneity remains possible.

The CDR3 is 14 amino acids. The germline V gene encodes CDR1 SGHNT and CDR2 YYREEE (reference sequence). Unmatched junction bases numbered 3, after V lost 2 bases and J lost 5 bases. Clones were read by immunoSEQ multiplex PCR, and TCRdb kept only the in-frame ones, dropping some. The profile shows under 10,000 clones, about 92% of them singletons. In regard to this clone: Its antigen is still unknown.

The origin of this receptor is a male donor at least 60 years old with stage III squamous cell lung carcinoma. Sequencing was performed on peripheral blood, taken before any cancer treatment. V is TRBV5-4 and J is TRBJ1-4; 7 nucleotides match TRBD1. The DNA of the CDR3 is TGTGCCAGCAGCTTTTCAGGGGGAAATGAAAAACTGTTTTTT. Translation gives CASSFSGGNEKLFF. The entire variable domain, with the rest obtained from reference TRBV5-4 and TRBJ1-4, is as follows: ETGVTQSPTHLIKTRGQQVTLRCSSQSGHNTVSWYQQALGQGPQFIFQYYREEENGRGNFPPRFSGLQFPNYSSELNVNALELDDSALYLCASSFSGGNEKLFFGSGTQLSVL.